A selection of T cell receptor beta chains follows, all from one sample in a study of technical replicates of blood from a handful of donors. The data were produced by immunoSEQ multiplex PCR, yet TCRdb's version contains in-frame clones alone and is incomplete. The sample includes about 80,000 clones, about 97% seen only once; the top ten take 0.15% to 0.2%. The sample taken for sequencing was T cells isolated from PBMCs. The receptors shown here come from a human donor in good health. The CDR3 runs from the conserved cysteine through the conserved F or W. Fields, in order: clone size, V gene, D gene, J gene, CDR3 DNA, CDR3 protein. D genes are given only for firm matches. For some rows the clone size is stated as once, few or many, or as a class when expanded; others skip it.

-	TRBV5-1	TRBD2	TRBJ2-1	TGCGCCAGCAGCTTGCTAGCGGAGAACAATGAGCAGTTCTTC	CASSLLAENNEQFF
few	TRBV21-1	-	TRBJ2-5	TGTGCCAGCAGCAACGAGGTGCTGGAGACCCAGTACTTC	CASSNEVLETQYF
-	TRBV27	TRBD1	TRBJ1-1	TGTGCCAGCAGTTCGTTCAGGGGGCTGGACACTGAAGCTTTCTTT	CASSSFRGLDTEAFF
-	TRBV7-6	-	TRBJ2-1	TGTGCCAGCAGCTTAGGTCTAGCCGAATACAATGAGCAGTTCTTC	CASSLGLAEYNEQFF
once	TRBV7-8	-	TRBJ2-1	TGTGCCAGCAGCCAAGCGGGCGGGGCCTACAATGAGCAGTTCTTC	CASSQAGGAYNEQFF
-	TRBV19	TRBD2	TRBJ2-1	TGTGCCAGTAGTTCACTAGCGGGGCCCTACAATGAGCAGTTCTTC	CASSSLAGPYNEQFF
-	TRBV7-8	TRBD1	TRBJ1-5	TGTGCCAGCAGCCAGACAGGGGACAATCAGCCCCAGCATTTT	CASSQTGDNQPQHF
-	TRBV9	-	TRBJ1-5	TGTGCCAGCAGCGTAGACGACGGGCAGCCCCAGCATTTT	CASSVDDGQPQHF
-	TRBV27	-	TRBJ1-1	TGTGCCAGCAGCCCTTTGCGGGGTAGGGGCTTGAACACTGAAGCTTTCTTT	CASSPLRGRGLNTEAFF
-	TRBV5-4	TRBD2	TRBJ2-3	TGTGCCAGCAGCACTTTCCAAACTGGAGCGGGGCGCACAGATACGCAGTATTTT	CASSTFQTGAGRTDTQYF
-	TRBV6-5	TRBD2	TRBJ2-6	TGTGCCAGCGGTTACGGGGGGGCTGGGGCCAACGTCCTGACTTTC	CASGYGGAGANVLTF
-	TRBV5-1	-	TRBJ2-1	TGCGCCAGCAGCTTGGGCGGTAAGGCCAATGAGCAGTTCTTC	CASSLGGKANEQFF
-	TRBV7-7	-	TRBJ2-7	TGTGCTAGCAGCTTAAGTCACAGGGACGAGCAGTACTTC	CASSLSHRDEQYF
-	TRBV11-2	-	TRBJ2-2	TGTGCCAGCAGCTTAGATGGGTTCGGGACTAACACCGGGGAGCTGTTTTTT	CASSLDGFGTNTGELFF
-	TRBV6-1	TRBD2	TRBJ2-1	TGTGCCAGCAGTGCTTCCGGGGGGGGAACCTACAATGAGCAGTTCTTC	CASSASGGGTYNEQFF
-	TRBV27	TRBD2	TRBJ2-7	TGTGCCAGCAGTTTTAGCGGGAGGGGGTACTACGAGCAGTACTTC	CASSFSGRGYYEQYF
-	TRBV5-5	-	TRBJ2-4	TGTGCCAGCAGCTCCTCGGGTTGGTCAGGGAACATTCAGTACTTC	CASSSSGWSGNIQYF
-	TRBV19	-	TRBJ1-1	TGTGCCAGTAGCCATTCGGAGGCCATAAAGGAAGCTTTCTTT	CASSHSEAIKEAFF
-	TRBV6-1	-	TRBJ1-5	TGTGCCAGCAGTGAATTGGGGGGGGGAAGCAATCAGCCCCAGCATTTT	CASSELGGGSNQPQHF
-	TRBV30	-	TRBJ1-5	TGTGCCTGGAGTGTATTTGGCAGGGTGAATCAGCCCCAGCATTTT	CAWSVFGRVNQPQHF
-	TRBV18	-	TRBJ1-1	TGTGCCAGCTCACTGCTACCCACAGGAAAGAACACTGAAGCTTTCTTT	CASSLLPTGKNTEAFF
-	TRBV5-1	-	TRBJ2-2	TGCGCCAGCAGCCCGACTATTGGTGACCCCGGGGAGCTGTTTTTT	CASSPTIGDPGELFF
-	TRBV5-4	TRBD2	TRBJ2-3	TGTGCCAGCAGCCTACTAGCGGGGGGGAGCACAGATACGCAGTATTTT	CASSLLAGGSTDTQYF
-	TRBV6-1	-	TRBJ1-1	TGTGCCAGCACTAAATTACAGGGTCGTTACACTGAAGCTTTCTTT	CASTKLQGRYTEAFF
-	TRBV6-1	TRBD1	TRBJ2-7	TGTGCCAGCAGTGAAGCCATTGGGGGTTCAAGCGGGACAGGGGGGGAGCAGTACTTC	CASSEAIGGSSGTGGEQYF
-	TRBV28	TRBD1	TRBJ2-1	TGTGCCAGCAGTTTATTCCGGGACAGGGGGGGCGATGAGCAGTTCTTC	CASSLFRDRGGDEQFF
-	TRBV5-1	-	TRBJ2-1	TGCGCCAGCAGCTTTGGGGGGAGCTCCTACAATGAGCAGTTCTTC	CASSFGGSSYNEQFF
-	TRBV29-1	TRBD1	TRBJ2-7	TGCAGCGTTCTTCCTCAGGGGGTCTACGAGCAGTACTTC	CSVLPQGVYEQYF
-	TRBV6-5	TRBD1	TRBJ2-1	TGTGCCAGCAGTTACTCCGGACAGGGATCGGATGAGCAGTTCTTC	CASSYSGQGSDEQFF
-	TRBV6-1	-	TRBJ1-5	TGTGCCAGCAGTGTGTCGGTGGCAGGGGTGGATCAGCCCCAGCATTTT	CASSVSVAGVDQPQHF
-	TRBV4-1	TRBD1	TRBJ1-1	TGCGCCAGCAGCCAAGATTTTGGGGACAGGGCGAAGGCTTTCTTT	CASSQDFGDRAKAFF
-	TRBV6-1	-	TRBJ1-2	TGTGCCAGCATTAAGGGACTCCTCTATGGCTACACCTTC	CASIKGLLYGYTF
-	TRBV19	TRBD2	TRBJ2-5	TGTGCCAGCCGACTAGCGGGGGCTGAGACCCAGTACTTC	CASRLAGAETQYF
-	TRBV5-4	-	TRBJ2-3	TGTGCCAGCAGCTCGGACGGGGGAGTCGTAGATACGCAGTATTTT	CASSSDGGVVDTQYF
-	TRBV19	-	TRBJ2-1	TGTGCCAGTAGTGACTTCCTCCTAAGCTCCTACAATGAGCAGTTCTTC	CASSDFLLSSYNEQFF
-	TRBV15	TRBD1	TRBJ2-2	TGTGCCACCAGCAGAGGTGGCAGGGGGCCCACCGGGGAGCTGTTTTTT	CATSRGGRGPTGELFF